This T cell receptor beta chain comes out of a study of blood T cell repertoires in COVID-19. The CDR3 covers 16 residues. V lost 2 bases, J lost 5 bases, and 11 bases stayed unmatched. Germline V gene data show CDR1 as SGHTS and CDR2 as YDEGEE. Profiled with immunoSEQ multiplex PCR; TCRdb holds only in-frame clones, not every one. The sample has under 100,000 clones; roughly 89% are singletons. The clonotype comes from a young man with acute or convalescent COVID-19. V is TRBV5-8 and J is TRBJ2-7; 9 nucleotides line up with TRBD1. The sample comprised peripheral blood. The CDR3 loop is CASSFLPGQGGHEQYF. CDR3 coding DNA: TGTGCCAGCAGCTTCCTCCCGGGACAGGGTGGCCACGAGCAGTACTTC.